These 12 T cell receptor beta chains share one sample of origin, sequenced in a study of T cell responses to AZD1222 COVID-19 vaccine. Method: immunoSEQ multiplex PCR; TCRdb's copy keeps in-frame clones and lacks some. The sample holds more than 80,000 clones, approximately 92% seen once. This specimen was peripheral blood, taken 28 days after the second AZD1222 dose. These receptors were taken from an adult who received the AZD1222 COVID-19 vaccine.

The chain recombines TRBV29-1 with TRBJ2-5; the D gene is possibly TRBD1 (5 bases). The CDR3 length is 14 residues. Germline V gives CDR1 SQVTM, CDR2 ANQGSEA. The V gene lost 7 bases and the J gene lost 0 bases, with 15 bases spanning the gap. The CDR3 nucleotides read TGCAGCGCTGACGCTCCAGGGTACCAAGAGACCCAGTACTTC. Translated, it gives CSADAPGYQETQYF.

The chain is built from TRBV6-6 and TRBJ2-2; D call uncertain. V shed 6 bases and J shed 3 bases, with 5 bases lying between them. CDR3 size: 12 residues. The germline gives CDR1 MNHNY, CDR2 SVGAGI (reference sequence). In nucleotides, the CDR3 is TGTGCCAGCAGCGACCACACCGGGGAGCTGTTTTTT. Translated: CASSDHTGELFF.

This clone showed up just once. The J gene is TRBJ1-1, the V gene TRBV7-2, with D perhaps TRBD1 (6 bases). Deletions cut 2 bases from V and 1 base from J, with 8 bases between. There are 14 residues in the CDR3. Germline V gives CDR1 SGHTA, CDR2 FQGNSA. The CDR3 DNA reads as TGTGCCAGCAGCTTAATGGGACAGAACACTGAAGCTTTCTTT. It codes for CASSLMGQNTEAFF.

This clone was detected many times. J is TRBJ2-2 and V is TRBV7-9; 8 bases map to TRBD2. Trimming removed 5 bases from V and 2 bases from J; junction bases left unmatched: 10. Germline CDR1 reads SEHNR; CDR2 reads FQNEAQ (reference sequence). The CDR3 extends over 17 amino acids. CDR3 protein: CASSPMDSGKNTGELFF. CDR3 nucleotides: TGTGCCAGCAGCCCTATGGATAGCGGGAAAAACACCGGGGAGCTGTTTTTT.

The chain uses TRBV10-2 and TRBJ1-1; D remains unclear. V lost 7 bases, J lost 1 base, and 4 bases lay in between. This CDR3 contains 11 residues. The germline V gene encodes CDR1 WSHSY and CDR2 SAAADI. CDR3 sequence reads: CASKANTEAFF. The CDR3 nucleotides read TGCGCCAGCAAGGCGAACACTGAAGCTTTCTTT.

The J gene is TRBJ1-3, the V gene TRBV19, with D perhaps TRBD1 (5 bases). V was shortened by 7 bases and J by 3 bases, with 22 bases between the two germline ends. Germline V CDR1 and CDR2: LNHDA, SQIVND (reference sequence). The CDR3 is 17 residues long. The CDR3 bases are TGTGCCAGTACCGGAGCAGGCCGGACGGGACGTGGAAACACCATATATTTT. This gives the protein CASTGAGRTGRGNTIYF.

The J gene is TRBJ2-3, the V gene TRBV6-2 or TRBV6-3, with a possible D match to TRBD1 (5 bases). Trimming took 6 bases from V and 2 from J, leaving 15 bases between them. CDR1 is MNHEY, CDR2 SVGEGT, per germline. CDR3 length: 15 amino acids. The CDR3 nucleotides read TGTGCCAGCAGCCTCGACAGTCCGATCACAGATACGCAGTATTTT. Its translation: CASSLDSPITDTQYF.

The table lists this clone with a count of one. This chain links TRBV6-5 with TRBJ1-2; the D gene is possibly TRBD1 (5 bases). Trimming cost V 7 bases and J 0 bases, with 12 bases left between them. This CDR3 is built from 14 residues. Germline V gene lookup returns CDR1 MNHEY and CDR2 SVGAGI. CDR3 nucleotide sequence: TGTGCCAGCACCGGGGGGGACGCTAACTATGGCTACACCTTC. Its protein is CASTGGDANYGYTF.

This chain connects TRBV5-8 to TRBJ1-1; D might be TRBD1 (5 bases). V was trimmed by 1 base and J by 7 bases, leaving 14 bases between them. The length of the CDR3 is 14 residues. The germline V gene has CDR1 SGHTS and CDR2 YDEGEE. The CDR3 here is CASSLSGSGVEAFF. The DNA of the CDR3 is TGTGCCAGCAGCTTGTCAGGGAGCGGGGTTGAAGCTTTCTTT. Looking up the rest from reference TRBV5-8 and TRBJ1-1 gives the full variable domain: EAGVTQSPTHLIKTRGQQATLRCSPISGHTSVYWYQQALGLGLQFLLWYDEGEERNRGNFPPRFSGRQFPNYSSELNVNALELEDSALYLCASSLSGSGVEAFFGQGTRLTVV.

V gene TRBV29-1 combines with J gene TRBJ1-4; D is undetermined. The CDR3 totals 11 residues. The V end lost 3 bases, the J end lost 2 bases, and 1 base lay between the germline ends. The germline V gene encodes CDR1 SQVTM and CDR2 ANQGSEA. The CDR3 spells CSVDTNEKLFF. The CDR3 nucleotides read TGCAGCGTTGATACTAATGAAAAACTGTTTTTT. The variable domain in full, completed from reference TRBV29-1 and TRBJ1-4, reads SAVISQKPSRDICQRGTSLTIQCQVDSQVTMMFWYRQQPGQSLTLIATANQGSEATYESGFVIDKFPISRPNLTFSTLTVSNMSPEDSSIYLCSVDTNEKLFFGSGTQLSVL.

The chain combines TRBV5-1 with TRBJ2-3; tentative D call: TRBD2 (6 bases). The CDR3 totals 16 residues. Trimming left V 2 bases short and J 2 bases short, with 15 bases between. Germline assignment: CDR1 SGHRS and CDR2 YFSETQ. In DNA, the CDR3 is TGCGCCAGCAGCTTCTCATCAACTAGCACCACAGATACGCAGTATTTT. It codes for CASSFSSTSTTDTQYF.

A remark on this clone: Other DNA sequences in this sample translate to the same CDR3. The chain carries TRBV6-1 and TRBJ2-2; D gene unclear. Trimming cost V 1 base and J 5 bases, with 5 bases left between them. This CDR3 has 13 amino acids. Germline loops: CDR1 MNHNS, CDR2 SASEGT. The CDR3 coding sequence is TGTGCCAGCAGTGAAGGCGATACCGGGGAGCTGTTTTTT. This sequence encodes CASSEGDTGELFF.